The sequence of this T cell receptor (beta chain) was determined in a study of OX40 agonist ivuxolimab in advanced cancers. Concerning this clone itself: Its antigen is as yet unknown.

Study-wide results and limits: In the 0.1 to 3.0 mg/kg range, CD4+ and CD8+ blood T cells had expanded clonally by week 6. Mean expanded clone counts were higher in CD8+ than CD4+ T cells.

The J segment lost 0 bases and the V segment lost 4 bases, leaving 6 bases of the junction unmatched. The CDR3 is made up of 16 amino acids. The V gene's germline CDR1 is SEHNR and CDR2 FQNEAQ (reference sequence). The method was immunoSEQ multiplex PCR; TCRdb's version includes in-frame clones alone and lacks a portion of them. The sample shows more than 55,000 clones, 65% to 85% of them seen only once. The sample here was CD4+ or CD8+ T cells sorted from blood, taken in a trial of the OX40 agonist ivuxolimab. The receptor's source is an adult with an advanced solid tumor such as melanoma, head and neck, liver or kidney cancer. The genes are TRBV7-9 and TRBJ1-3; 7 bases match TRBD1. CDR3 nucleotide sequence: TGTGCCAGCAGCTCTCCGGGACAGAACTCTGGAAACACCATATATTTT. Its protein product is CASSSPGQNSGNTIYF.